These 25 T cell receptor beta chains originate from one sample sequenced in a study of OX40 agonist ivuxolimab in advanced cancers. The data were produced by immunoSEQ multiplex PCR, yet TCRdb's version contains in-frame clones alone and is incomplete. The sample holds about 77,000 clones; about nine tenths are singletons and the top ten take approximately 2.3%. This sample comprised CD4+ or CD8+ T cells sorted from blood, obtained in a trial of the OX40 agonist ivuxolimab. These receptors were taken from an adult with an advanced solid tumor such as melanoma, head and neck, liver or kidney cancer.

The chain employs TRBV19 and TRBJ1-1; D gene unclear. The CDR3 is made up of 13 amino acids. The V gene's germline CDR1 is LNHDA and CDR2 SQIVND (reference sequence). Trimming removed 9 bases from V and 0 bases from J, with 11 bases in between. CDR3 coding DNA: TGTGCCAGCCGACGGATAATGAACACTGAAGCTTTCTTT. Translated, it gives CASRRIMNTEAFF.

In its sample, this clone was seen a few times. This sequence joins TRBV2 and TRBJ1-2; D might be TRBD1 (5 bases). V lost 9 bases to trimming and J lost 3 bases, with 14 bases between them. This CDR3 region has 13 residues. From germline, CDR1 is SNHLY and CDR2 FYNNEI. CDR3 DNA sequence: TGTGCCAGTCGACGAAGGGACGACTATGGCTACACCTTC. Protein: CASRRRDDYGYTF.

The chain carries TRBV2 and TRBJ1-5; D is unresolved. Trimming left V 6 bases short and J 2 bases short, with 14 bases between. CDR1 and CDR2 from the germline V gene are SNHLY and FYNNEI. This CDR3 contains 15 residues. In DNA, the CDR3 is TGTGCCAGCAGCCTAGACTCCGGGGGCAATCAGCCCCAGCATTTT. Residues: CASSLDSGGNQPQHF.

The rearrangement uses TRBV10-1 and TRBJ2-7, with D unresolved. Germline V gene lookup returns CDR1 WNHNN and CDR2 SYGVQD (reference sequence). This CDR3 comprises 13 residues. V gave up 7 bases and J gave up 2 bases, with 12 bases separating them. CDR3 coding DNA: TGCGCCAGCATGAACGGTACGACCTACGAGCAGTACTTC. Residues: CASMNGTTYEQYF.

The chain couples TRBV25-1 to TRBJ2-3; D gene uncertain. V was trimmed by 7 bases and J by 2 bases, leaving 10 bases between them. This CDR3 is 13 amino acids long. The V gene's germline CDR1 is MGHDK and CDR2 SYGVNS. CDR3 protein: CASNSKITDTQYF. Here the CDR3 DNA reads TGTGCCAGCAACAGCAAGATCACAGATACGCAGTATTTT.

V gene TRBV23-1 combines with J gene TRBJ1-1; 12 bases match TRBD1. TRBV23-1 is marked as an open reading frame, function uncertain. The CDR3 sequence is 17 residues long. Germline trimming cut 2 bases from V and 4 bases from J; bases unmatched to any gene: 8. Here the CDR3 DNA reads TGCGCCAGCAGTCAAACGACGAAGGGACAGGGGGCCACTGAAGCTTTCTTT. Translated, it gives CASSQTTKGQGATEAFF.

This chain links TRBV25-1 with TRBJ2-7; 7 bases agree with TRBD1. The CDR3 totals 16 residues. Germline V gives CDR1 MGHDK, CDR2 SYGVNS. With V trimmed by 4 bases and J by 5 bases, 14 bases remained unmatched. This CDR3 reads CASSVTPSGGPDEQYF. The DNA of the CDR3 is TGTGCCAGCAGTGTTACCCCCTCAGGGGGACCGGACGAGCAGTACTTC.

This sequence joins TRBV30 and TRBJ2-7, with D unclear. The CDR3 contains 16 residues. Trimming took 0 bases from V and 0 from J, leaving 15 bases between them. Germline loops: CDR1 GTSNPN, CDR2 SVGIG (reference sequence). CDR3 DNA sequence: TGTGCCTGGAGTGTAAGAGATTCAGGCTTCTCCTACGAGCAGTACTTC. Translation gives CAWSVRDSGFSYEQYF.

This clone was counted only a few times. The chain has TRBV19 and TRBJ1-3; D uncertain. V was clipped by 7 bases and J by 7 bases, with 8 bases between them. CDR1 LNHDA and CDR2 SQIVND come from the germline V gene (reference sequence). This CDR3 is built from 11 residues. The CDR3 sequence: CASILRNTIYF. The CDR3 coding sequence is TGTGCCAGTATTCTGCGCAACACCATATATTTT.

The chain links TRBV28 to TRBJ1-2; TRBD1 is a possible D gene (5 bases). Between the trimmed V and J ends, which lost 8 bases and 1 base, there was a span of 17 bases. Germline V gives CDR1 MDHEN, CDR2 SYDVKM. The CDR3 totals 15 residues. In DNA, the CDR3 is TGTGCCAGCCTACGCTGGGACGGACTTAACTATGGCTACACCTTC. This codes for CASLRWDGLNYGYTF.

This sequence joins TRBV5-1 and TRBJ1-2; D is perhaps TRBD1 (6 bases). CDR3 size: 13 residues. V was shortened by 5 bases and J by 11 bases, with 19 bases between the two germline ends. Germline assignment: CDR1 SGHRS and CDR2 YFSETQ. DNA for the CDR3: TGCGCCAGCAGGGGGGGCGCACCTTTGGGTTACACCTTC. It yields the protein CASRGGAPLGYTF.

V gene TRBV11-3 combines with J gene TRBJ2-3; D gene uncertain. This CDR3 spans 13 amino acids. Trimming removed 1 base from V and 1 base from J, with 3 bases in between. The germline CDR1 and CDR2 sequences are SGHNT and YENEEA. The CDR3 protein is CASSLGRTDTQYF. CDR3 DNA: TGTGCCAGCAGCTTAGGGCGCACAGATACGCAGTATTTT.

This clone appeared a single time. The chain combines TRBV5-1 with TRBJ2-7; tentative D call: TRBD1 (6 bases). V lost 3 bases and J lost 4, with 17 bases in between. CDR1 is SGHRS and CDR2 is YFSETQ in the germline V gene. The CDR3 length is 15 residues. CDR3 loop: CASSSLQGSSYEQYF. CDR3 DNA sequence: TGCGCCAGCAGCTCGTTACAGGGAAGTTCTTACGAGCAGTACTTC.

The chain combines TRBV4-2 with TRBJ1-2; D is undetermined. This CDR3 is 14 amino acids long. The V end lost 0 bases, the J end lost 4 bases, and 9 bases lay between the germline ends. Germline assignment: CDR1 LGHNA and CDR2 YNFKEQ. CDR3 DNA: TGTGCCAGCAGCCAAGACAGGAGGCCCTATGGCTACACCTTC. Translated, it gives CASSQDRRPYGYTF.

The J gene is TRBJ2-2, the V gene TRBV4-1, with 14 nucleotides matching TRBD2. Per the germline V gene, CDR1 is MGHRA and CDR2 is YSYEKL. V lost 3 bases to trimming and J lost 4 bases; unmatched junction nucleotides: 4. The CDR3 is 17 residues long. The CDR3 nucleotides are TGCGCCAGCAGCCAGGGACTAGCGGGAGTGGTCACCGGGGAGCTGTTTTTT. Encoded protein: CASSQGLAGVVTGELFF.

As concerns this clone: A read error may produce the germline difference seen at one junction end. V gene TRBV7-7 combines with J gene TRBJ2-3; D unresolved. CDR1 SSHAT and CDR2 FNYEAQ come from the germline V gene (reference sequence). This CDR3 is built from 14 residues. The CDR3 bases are TGTGCTAGCAGCCCATTGCCCAGCACAGATACGCAGTATTTT. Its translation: CASSPLPSTDTQYF.

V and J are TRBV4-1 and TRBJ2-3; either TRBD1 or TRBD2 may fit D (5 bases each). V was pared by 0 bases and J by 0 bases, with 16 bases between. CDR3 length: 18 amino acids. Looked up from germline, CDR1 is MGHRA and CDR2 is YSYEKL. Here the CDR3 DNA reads TGCGCCAGCAGCCAAGACCTGGGGGTAGCGTGGAGCACAGATACGCAGTATTTT. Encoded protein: CASSQDLGVAWSTDTQYF.

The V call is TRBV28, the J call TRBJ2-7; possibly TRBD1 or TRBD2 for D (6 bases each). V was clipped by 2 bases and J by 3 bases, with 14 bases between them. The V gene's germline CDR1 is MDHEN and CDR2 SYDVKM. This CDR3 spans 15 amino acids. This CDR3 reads CASSLNPRGHYEQYF. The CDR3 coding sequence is TGTGCCAGCAGTTTAAACCCGCGGGGACACTACGAGCAGTACTTC.

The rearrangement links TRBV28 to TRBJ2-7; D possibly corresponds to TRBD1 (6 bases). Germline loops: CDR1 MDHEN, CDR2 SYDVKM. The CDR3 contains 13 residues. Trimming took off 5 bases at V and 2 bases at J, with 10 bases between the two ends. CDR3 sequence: CASSPGQTYEQYF. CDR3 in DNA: TGTGCCAGCAGTCCTGGACAGACCTACGAGCAGTACTTC.

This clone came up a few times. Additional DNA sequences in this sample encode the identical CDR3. CDR3 sequence reads: CASSGDWNTGELFF. Written as DNA, the CDR3 is TGTGCCAGCAGTGGGGACTGGAACACCGGGGAGCTGTTTTTT. V gene TRBV2 combines with J gene TRBJ2-2, with a possible D match to TRBD2 (6 bases). CDR1 SNHLY and CDR2 FYNNEI come from the germline V gene. Trimming removed 4 bases at V and 1 base at J, with 7 bases between. This CDR3 comprises 14 residues.

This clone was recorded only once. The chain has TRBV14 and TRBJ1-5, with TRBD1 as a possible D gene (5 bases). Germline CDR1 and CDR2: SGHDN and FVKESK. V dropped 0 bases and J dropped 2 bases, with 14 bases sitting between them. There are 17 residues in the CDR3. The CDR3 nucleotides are TGTGCCAGCAGCCAAGACCCATACAGGTCTCGCAATCAGCCCCAGCATTTT. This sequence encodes CASSQDPYRSRNQPQHF.

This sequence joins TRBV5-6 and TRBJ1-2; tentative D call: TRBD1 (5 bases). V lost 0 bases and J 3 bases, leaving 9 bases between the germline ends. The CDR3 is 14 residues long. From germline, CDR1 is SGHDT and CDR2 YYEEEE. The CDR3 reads CASSLVGGDYGYTF. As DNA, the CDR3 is TGTGCCAGCAGCTTGGTTGGGGGGGACTATGGCTACACCTTC.

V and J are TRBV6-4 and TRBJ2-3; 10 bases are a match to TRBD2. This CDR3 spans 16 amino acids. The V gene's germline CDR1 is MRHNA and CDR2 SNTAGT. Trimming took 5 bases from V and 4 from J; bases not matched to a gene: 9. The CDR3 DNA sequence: TGTGCCAGCAGTCCTAGCGGGGGTGGATCCCCAGATACGCAGTATTTT. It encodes CASSPSGGGSPDTQYF.

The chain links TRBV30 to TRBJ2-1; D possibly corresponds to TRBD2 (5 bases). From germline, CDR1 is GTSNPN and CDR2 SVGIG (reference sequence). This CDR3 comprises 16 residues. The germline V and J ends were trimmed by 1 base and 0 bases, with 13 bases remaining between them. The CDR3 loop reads CAWSAMRARSYNEQFF. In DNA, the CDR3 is TGTGCCTGGAGTGCTATGCGGGCCCGCTCCTACAATGAGCAGTTCTTC.

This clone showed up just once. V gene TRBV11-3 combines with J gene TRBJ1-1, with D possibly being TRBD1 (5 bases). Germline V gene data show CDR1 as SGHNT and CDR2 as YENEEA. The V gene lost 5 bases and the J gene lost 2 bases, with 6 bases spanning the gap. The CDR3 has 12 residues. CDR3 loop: CASSQGNTEAFF. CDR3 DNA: TGTGCCAGCAGCCAGGGAAACACTGAAGCTTTCTTT. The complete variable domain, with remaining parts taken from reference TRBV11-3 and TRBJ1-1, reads EAGVVQSPRYKIIEKKQPVAFWCNPISGHNTLYWYLQNLGQGPELLIRYENEEAVDDSQLPKDRFSAERLKGVDSTLKIQPAELGDSAVYLCASSQGNTEAFFGQGTRLTVV.